This section outlines one TCR beta chain sequence together with its context. These data come from a study of T cell changes during pregnancy in multiple sclerosis. The CDR3 has 13 residues. Trimming pared 5 bases from V and 8 bases from J, leaving 15 bases between. Germline CDR1 reads MNHEY; CDR2 reads SMNVEV (reference sequence). Some clones are missing from TCRdb's copy, which holds only in-frame ones; the method was immunoSEQ multiplex PCR. Here the sample spans 84,000 or so clones, over 90% being singletons. This specimen was peripheral blood, taken in the third trimester of pregnancy. This receptor was taken from a female donor with multiple sclerosis, enrolled in a pregnancy study. The V gene is TRBV27, the J gene TRBJ1-1; D might be TRBD1 (6 bases). CDR3 in DNA: TGTGCCAGCAGTATCCACAGGGCGGCGGAAGCTTTCTTT. Protein product: CASSIHRAAEAFF.